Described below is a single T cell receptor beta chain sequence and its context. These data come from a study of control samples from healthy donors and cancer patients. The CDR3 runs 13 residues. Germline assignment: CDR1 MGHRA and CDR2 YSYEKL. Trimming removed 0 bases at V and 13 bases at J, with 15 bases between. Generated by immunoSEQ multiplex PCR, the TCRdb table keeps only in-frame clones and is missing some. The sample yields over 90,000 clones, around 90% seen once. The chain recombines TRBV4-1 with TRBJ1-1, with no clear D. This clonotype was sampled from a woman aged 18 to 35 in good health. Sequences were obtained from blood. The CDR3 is CASSQDLVLRGFF. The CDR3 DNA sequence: TGCGCCAGCAGCCAAGATCTTGTCCTACGAGGTTTCTTT.